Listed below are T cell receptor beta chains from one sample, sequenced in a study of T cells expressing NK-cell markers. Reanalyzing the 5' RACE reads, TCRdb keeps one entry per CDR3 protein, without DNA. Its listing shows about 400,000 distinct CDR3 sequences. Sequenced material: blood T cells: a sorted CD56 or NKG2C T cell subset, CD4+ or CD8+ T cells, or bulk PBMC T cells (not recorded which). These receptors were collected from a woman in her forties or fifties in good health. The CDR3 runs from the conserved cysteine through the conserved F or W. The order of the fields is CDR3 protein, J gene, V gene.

CSASPPLARSTDTQYF TRBJ2-3 TRBV20-1
CSAQDRDRGWDEQYF TRBJ2-7 TRBV20-1
CASSILAGNGNEQFF TRBJ2-1 TRBV12-3/TRBV12-4
CASSAGLAGGSEQYF TRBJ2-7 TRBV4-1
CATSETSAYNEQFF TRBJ2-1 TRBV24-1
CASSLGHLSYEQYF TRBJ2-7 TRBV5-5
CASSVMGRNTGELFF TRBJ2-2 TRBV10-1
CASSNYRDSGVLGYTF TRBJ1-2 TRBV4-1
CASSVEGGRWPDTQYF TRBJ2-3 TRBV9
CASIPQGGASDEQFF TRBJ2-1 TRBV27
CATRSRIPDTQYF TRBJ2-3 TRBV24-1
CASPFGSCSYEQYF TRBJ2-7 TRBV6-5
CASSPQALGRRETQYF TRBJ2-5 TRBV7-9
CSGDAGVGEQYF TRBJ2-7 TRBV29-1
CASSRTGGPRTDTQYF TRBJ2-3 TRBV4-1
CASRETPGELFF TRBJ2-2 TRBV11-2
CASSQFDGEQYF TRBJ2-7 TRBV14
CASSLSGSWEQYF TRBJ2-7 TRBV5-1
CASSLEGTSGYEQYF TRBJ2-7 TRBV11-2
CASSGTSGIQRETQYF TRBJ2-5 TRBV12-3/TRBV12-4
CASSHSQGNTEAFF TRBJ1-1 TRBV9
CASSPTSGRGLETQYF TRBJ2-5 TRBV7-6
CASSLAGSGRLTGELFF TRBJ2-2 TRBV7-8
CAISGPSGTANTGELFF TRBJ2-2 TRBV10-3
CSVVGTGNYGYTF TRBJ1-2 TRBV29-1
CSASRQGKGETQYF TRBJ2-5 TRBV20-1
CASSPPGTTQETQYF TRBJ2-5 TRBV6-6
CASSTGMGSTGELFF TRBJ2-2 TRBV6-5
CASRTSGRGEQFF TRBJ2-1 TRBV6-5
CASSLGHTTYEQYF TRBJ2-7 TRBV12-3/TRBV12-4
CASSLGIGTSGSSGEQFF TRBJ2-1 TRBV5-1
CASHERQGHIQYF TRBJ2-4 TRBV2
CASRSNVAGNTIYF TRBJ1-3 TRBV5-1
CAFFPRGFETQYF TRBJ2-5 TRBV4-2
CASSFAGLVTGELFF TRBJ2-2 TRBV12-3/TRBV12-4
CSASAFADDEQFF TRBJ2-1 TRBV20-1
CASAGQGRNWGRDTEAFF TRBJ1-1 TRBV11-3
CASLASGRETQYF TRBJ2-5 TRBV28
CAIGLTASEYF TRBJ2-7 TRBV10-3
CASSFILNTEAFF TRBJ1-1 TRBV5-5
CASRREVSGADTQYF TRBJ2-3 TRBV2
CASRSSGTIPDTQYF TRBJ2-3 TRBV4-1
CASSRPSGEGYNEQFF TRBJ2-1 TRBV6-6
CSVRETAYGYTF TRBJ1-2 TRBV29-1
CASSFRHDSYEQYF TRBJ2-7 TRBV12-3/TRBV12-4